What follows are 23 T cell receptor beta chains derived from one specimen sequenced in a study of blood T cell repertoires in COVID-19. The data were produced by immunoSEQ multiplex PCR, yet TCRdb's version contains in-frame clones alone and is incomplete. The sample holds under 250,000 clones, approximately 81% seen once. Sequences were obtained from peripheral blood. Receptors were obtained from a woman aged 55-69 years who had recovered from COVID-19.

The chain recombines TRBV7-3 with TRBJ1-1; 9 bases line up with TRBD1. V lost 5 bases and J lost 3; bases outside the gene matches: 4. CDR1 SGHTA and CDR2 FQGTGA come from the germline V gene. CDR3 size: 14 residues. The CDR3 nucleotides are TGTGCCAGCAGCATTAGACAGGGGGACACTGAAGCTTTCTTT. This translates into CASSIRQGDTEAFF.

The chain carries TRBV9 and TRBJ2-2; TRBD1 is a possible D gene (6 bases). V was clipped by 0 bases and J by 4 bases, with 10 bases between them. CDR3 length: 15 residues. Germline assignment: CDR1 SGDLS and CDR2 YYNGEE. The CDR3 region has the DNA TGTGCCAGCAGCGTAGACAGGGTTAGCACCGGGGAGCTGTTTTTT. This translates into CASSVDRVSTGELFF.

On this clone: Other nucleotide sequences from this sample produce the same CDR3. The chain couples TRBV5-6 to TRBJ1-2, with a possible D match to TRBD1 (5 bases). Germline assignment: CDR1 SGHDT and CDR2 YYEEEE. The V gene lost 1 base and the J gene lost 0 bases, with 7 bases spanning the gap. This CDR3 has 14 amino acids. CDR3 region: CASSLLQANYGYTF. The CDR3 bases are TGTGCCAGCAGCTTGCTACAGGCTAACTATGGCTACACCTTC. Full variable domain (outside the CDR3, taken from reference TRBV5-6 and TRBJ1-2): DAGVTQSPTHLIKTRGQQVTLRCSPKSGHDTVSWYQQALGQGPQFIFQYYEEEERQRGNFPDRFSGHQFPNYSSELNVNALLLGDSALYLCASSLLQANYGYTFGSGTRLTVV.

The CDR3 sequence is CASSPPRAGVGTDTQYF. CDR3 DNA sequence: TGTGCCAGCAGCCCCCCCAGGGCGGGGGTGGGCACAGATACGCAGTATTTT. The V gene is TRBV5-4, the J gene TRBJ2-3; 7 nucleotides agree with TRBD2. CDR1 is SGHNT, CDR2 YYREEE, per germline (reference sequence). V lost 4 bases and J lost 1; bases outside the gene matches: 12. The CDR3 has 17 amino acids.

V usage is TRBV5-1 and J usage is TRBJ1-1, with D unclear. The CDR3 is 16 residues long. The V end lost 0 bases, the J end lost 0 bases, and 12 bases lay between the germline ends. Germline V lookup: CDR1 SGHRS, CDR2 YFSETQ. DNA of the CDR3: TGCGCCAGCAGCTTGGCCGCCGGGTTTTTGAACACTGAAGCTTTCTTT. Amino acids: CASSLAAGFLNTEAFF.

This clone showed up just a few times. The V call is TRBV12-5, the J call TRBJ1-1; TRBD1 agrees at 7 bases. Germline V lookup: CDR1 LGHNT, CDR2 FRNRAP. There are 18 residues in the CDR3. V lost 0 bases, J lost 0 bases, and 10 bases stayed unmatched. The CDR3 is CASGLVLGQETMNTEAFF. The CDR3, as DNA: TGTGCTAGTGGTTTGGTATTAGGACAGGAGACAATGAACACTGAAGCTTTCTTT.

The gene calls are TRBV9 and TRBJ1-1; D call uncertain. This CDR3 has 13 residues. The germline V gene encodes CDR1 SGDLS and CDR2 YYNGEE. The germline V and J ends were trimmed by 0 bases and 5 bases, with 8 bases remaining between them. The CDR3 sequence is CASSVAGSTEAFF. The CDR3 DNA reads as TGTGCCAGCAGCGTAGCGGGTTCTACTGAAGCTTTCTTT.

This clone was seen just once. CDR3 protein: CASSSGQAQETQYF. The CDR3 nucleotides are TGTGCCAGCAGCTCGGGACAGGCGCAAGAGACCCAGTACTTC. This chain connects TRBV7-3 to TRBJ2-5, with 8 bases lining up with TRBD1. The ends lost 4 bases at V and 2 bases at J; junction bases unmatched: 3. Germline CDR1 reads SGHTA; CDR2 reads FQGTGA. The CDR3 extends over 14 amino acids.

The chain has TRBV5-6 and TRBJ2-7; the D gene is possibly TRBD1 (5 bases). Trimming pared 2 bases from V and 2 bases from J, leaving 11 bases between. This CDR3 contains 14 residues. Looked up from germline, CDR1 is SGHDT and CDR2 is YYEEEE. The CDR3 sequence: CASSFRDSPYEQYF. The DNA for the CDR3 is TGTGCCAGCAGCTTTAGAGACAGTCCCTACGAGCAGTACTTC.

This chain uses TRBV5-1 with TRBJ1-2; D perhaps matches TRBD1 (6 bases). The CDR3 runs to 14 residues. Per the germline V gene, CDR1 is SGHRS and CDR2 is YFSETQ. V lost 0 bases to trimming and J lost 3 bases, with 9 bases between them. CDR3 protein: CASSLDRAHYGYTF. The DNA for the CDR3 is TGCGCCAGCAGCTTGGACAGGGCCCACTATGGCTACACCTTC.

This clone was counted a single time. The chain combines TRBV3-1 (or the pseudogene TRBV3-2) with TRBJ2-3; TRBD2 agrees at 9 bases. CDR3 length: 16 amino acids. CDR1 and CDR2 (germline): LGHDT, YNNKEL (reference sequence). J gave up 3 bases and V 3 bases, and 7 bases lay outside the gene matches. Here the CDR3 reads CASSHPSSGGTDTQYF. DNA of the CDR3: TGTGCCAGCAGCCACCCAAGTAGCGGGGGTACAGATACGCAGTATTTT.

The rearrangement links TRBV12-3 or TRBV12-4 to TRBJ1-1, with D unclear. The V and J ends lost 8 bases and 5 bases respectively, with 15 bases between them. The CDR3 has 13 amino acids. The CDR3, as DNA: TGTGCCAGCGGCCCGACGGTGGAGACTGAAGCTTTCTTT. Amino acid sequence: CASGPTVETEAFF.

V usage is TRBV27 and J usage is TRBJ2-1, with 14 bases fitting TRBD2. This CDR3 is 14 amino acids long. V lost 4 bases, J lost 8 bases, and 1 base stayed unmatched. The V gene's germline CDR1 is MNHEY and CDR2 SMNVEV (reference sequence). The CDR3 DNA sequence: TGTGCCAGCAGTTGGACTAGCGGGGGGTATGAGCAGTTCTTC. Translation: CASSWTSGGYEQFF.

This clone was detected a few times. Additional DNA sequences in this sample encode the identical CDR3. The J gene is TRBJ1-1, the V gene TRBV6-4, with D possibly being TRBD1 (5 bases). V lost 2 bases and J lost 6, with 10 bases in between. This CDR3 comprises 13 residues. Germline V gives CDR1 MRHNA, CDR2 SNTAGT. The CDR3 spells CASSDNQGAEAFF. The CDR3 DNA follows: TGTGCCAGCAGTGACAATCAGGGCGCTGAAGCTTTCTTT.

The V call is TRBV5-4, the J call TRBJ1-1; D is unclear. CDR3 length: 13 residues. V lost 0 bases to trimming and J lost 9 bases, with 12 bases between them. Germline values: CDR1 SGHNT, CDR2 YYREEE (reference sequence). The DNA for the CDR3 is TGTGCCAGCAGCTTGGCGGTGAGCCGCCAAGCTTTCTTT. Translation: CASSLAVSRQAFF.

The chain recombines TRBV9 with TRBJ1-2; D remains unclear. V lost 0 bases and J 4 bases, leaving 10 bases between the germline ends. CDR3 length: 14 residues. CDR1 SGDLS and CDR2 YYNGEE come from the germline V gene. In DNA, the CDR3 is TGTGCCAGCAGCGTAGTGGAGAGACCCTATGGCTACACCTTC. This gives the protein CASSVVERPYGYTF.

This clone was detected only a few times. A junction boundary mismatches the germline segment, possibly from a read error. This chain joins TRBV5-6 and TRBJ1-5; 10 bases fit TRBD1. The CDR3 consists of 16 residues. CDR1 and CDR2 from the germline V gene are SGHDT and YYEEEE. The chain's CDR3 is CASSLGGTGANRPQHF. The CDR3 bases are TGTGCCAGCAGCTTGGGAGGGACAGGGGCCAATCGGCCCCAGCATTTT. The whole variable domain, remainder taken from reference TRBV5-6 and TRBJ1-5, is DAGVTQSPTHLIKTRGQQVTLRCSPKSGHDTVSWYQQALGQGPQFIFQYYEEEERQRGNFPDRFSGHQFPNYSSELNVNALLLGDSALYLCASSLGGTGANRPQHFGDGTRLSIL.

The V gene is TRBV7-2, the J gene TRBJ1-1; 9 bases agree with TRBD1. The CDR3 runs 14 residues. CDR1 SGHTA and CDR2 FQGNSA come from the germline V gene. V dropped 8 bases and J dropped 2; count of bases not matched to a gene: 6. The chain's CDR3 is CASSRDRANTEAFF. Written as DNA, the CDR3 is TGTGCCAGCTCAAGGGACAGGGCAAACACTGAAGCTTTCTTT.

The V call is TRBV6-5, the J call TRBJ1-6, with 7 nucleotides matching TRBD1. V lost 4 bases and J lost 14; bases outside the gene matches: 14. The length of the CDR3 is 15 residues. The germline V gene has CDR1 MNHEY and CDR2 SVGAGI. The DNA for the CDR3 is TGTGCCAGCAGTTCCGGTAGACAGGGCATTCGGGCCCTCCACTTT. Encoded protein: CASSSGRQGIRALHF.

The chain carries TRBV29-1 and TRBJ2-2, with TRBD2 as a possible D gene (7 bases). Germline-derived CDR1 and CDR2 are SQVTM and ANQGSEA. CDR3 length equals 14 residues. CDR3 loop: CTLTWGGDTGELFF. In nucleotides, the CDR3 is TGCACCCTGACGTGGGGGGGCGACACCGGGGAGCTGTTTTTT.

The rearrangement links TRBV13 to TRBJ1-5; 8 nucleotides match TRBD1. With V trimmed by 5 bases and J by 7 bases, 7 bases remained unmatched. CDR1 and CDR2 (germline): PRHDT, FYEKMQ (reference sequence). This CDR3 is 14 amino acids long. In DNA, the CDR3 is TGTGCCAGCAGCCCCAGGGGGCTCGGACAGCCCCAGCATTTT. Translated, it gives CASSPRGLGQPQHF.

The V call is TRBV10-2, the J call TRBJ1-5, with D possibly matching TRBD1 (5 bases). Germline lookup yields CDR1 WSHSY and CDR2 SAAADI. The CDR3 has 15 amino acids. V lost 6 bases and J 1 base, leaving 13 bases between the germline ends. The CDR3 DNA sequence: TGCGCCAGCAGGAGGGGAGGGGCGAGCAATCAGCCCCAGCATTTT. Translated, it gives CASRRGGASNQPQHF.

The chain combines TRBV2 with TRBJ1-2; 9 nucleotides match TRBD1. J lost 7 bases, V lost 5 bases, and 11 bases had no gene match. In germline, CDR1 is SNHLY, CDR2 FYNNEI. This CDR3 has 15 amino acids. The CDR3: CASSPETGGGFGYTF. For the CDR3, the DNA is TGTGCCAGCAGTCCTGAGACAGGGGGTGGCTTTGGCTACACCTTC.